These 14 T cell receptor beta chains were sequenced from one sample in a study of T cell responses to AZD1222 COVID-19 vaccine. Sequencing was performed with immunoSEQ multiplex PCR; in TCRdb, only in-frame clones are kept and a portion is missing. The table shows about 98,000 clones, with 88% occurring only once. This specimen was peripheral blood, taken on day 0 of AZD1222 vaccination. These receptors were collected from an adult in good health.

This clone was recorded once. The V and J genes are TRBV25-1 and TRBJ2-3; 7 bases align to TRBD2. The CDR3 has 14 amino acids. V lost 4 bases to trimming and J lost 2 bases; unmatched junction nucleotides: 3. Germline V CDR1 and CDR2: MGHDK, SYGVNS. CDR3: CASSAWDYTDTQYF. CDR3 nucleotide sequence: TGTGCCAGCAGTGCCTGGGACTACACAGATACGCAGTATTTT.

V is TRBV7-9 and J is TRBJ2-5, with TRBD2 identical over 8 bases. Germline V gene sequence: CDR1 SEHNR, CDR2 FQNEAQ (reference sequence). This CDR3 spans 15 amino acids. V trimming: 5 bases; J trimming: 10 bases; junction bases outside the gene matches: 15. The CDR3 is CASSPGGRVRMDQYF. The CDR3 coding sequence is TGTGCCAGCAGCCCGGGGGGGCGGGTGAGGATGGACCAGTACTTC.

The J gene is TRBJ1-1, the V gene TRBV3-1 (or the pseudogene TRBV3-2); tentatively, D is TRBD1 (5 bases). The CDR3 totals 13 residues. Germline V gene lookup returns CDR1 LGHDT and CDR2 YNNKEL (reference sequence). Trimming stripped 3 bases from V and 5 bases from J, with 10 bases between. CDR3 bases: TGTGCCAGCAGCCACAGGGAGGGTACTGAAGCTTTCTTT. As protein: CASSHREGTEAFF.

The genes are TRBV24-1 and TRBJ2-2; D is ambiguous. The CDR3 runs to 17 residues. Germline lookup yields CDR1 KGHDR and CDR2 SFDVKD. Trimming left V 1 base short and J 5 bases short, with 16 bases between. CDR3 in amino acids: CATSDLAALGGTGELFF. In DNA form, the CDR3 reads TGTGCCACCAGTGATTTAGCCGCCCTGGGTGGGACCGGGGAGCTGTTTTTT.

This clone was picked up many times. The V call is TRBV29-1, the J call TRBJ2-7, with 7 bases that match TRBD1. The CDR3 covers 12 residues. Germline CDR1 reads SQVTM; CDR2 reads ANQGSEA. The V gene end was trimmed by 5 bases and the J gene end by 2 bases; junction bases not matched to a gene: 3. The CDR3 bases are TGCAGCGTTCTGACAGGGCCCTACGAGCAGTACTTC. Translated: CSVLTGPYEQYF.

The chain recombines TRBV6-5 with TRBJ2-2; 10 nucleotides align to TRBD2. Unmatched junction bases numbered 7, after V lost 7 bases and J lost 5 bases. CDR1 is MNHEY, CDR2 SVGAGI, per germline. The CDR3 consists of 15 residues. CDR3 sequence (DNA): TGTGCCAGCATGCGAGCGGGAGGGGGGACCGGGGAGCTGTTTTTT. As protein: CASMRAGGGTGELFF.

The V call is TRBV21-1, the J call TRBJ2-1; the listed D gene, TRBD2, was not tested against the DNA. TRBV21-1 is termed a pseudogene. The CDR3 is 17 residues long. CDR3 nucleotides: TGTGCCAGCAGCAAAAGGAGGAGCGGAGGGGCCTACAATGAGCAGTTCTTC. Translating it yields CASSKRRSGGAYNEQFF.

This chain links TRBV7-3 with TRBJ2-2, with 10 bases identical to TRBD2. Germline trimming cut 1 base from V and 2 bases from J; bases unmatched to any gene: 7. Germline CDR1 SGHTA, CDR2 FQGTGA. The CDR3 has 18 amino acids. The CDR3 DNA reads TGTGCCAGCAGCTTAAAAGTAGCGGGAGGCACAAACACCGGGGAGCTGTTTTTT. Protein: CASSLKVAGGTNTGELFF. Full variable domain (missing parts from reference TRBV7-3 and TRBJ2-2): GAGVSQTPSNKVTEKGKYVELRCDPISGHTALYWYRQSLGQGPEFLIYFQGTGAADDSGLPNDRFFAVRPEGSVSTLKIQRTERGDSAVYLCASSLKVAGGTNTGELFFGEGSRLTVL.

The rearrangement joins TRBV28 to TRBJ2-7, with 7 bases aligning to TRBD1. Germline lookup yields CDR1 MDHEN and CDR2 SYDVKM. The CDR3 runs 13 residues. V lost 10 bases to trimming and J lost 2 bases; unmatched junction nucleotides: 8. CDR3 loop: CATITGATYEQYF. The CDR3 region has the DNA TGTGCCACCATTACAGGGGCGACCTACGAGCAGTACTTC.

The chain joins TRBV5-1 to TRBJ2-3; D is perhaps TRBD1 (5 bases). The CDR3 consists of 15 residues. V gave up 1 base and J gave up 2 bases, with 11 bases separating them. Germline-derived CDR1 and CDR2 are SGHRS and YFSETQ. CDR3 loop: CASSLRGTHTDTQYF. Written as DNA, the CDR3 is TGCGCCAGCAGCTTGAGGGGAACCCACACAGATACGCAGTATTTT.

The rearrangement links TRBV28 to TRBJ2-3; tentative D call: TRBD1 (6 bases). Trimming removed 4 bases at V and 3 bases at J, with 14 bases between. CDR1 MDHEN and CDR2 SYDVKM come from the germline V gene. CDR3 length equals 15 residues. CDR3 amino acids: CASSSSGAVTDTQYF. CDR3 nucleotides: TGTGCCAGCAGTTCCTCAGGGGCTGTTACAGATACGCAGTATTTT.

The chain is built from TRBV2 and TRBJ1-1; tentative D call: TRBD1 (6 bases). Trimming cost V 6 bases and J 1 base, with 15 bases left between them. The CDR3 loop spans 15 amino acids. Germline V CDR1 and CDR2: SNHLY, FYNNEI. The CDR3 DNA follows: TGTGCCAGCAGAGCGCTAGAACAGGGGAACACTGAAGCTTTCTTT. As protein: CASRALEQGNTEAFF.

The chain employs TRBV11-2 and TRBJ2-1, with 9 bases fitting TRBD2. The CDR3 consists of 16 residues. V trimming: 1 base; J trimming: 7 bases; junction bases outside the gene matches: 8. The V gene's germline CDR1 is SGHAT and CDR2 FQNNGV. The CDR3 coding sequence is TGTGCCAGCAGCTTAGGCCCGTGGCGGGAGGGTAATGAGCAGTTCTTC. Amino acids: CASSLGPWREGNEQFF. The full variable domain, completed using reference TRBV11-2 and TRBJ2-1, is EAGVAQSPRYKIIEKRQSVAFWCNPISGHATLYWYQQILGQGPKLLIQFQNNGVVDDSQLPKDRFSAERLKGVDSTLKIQPAKLEDSAVYLCASSLGPWREGNEQFFGPGTRLTVL.

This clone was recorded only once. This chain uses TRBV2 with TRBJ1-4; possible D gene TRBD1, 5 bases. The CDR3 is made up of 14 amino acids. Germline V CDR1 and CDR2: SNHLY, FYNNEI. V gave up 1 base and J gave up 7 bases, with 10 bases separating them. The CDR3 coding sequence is TGTGCCAGCAGTGAAGTTGGGGGTACTGAAAAACTGTTTTTT. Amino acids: CASSEVGGTEKLFF.